This entry is about one TCR beta chain. The antigen remains unidentified. This specimen comes from a study of a mutant IDH1 vaccine in newly diagnosed glioma. For the study at large: Among treated patients, around 62% were male and roughly 38% female, and mean age was around 40 years.

Sample time point: baseline, week 1 (first vaccination visit). Specified treatment: pre-vaccination baseline after standard-of-care therapy. CDR3 size: 14 residues. The germline V gene has CDR1 ENHRY and CDR2 SYGVKD. The V gene lost 6 bases and the J gene lost 0 bases, with 9 bases spanning the gap. TCRdb's table, derived via immunoSEQ multiplex PCR, lists solely in-frame clones and lacks some. The profile shows 25,000 to 35,000 clones, approximately 80% of them singletons. Study-wide results and caveats: Overall, roughly 95% of patients had vaccine-induced immune responses.

The sample here was PBMCs, taken from a glioma patient treated with radiotherapy, temozolomide or both. This sequence was found in a man aged 25 to 40 with glioma. The chain joins TRBV10-3 to TRBJ1-3, with D possibly being TRBD1 (6 bases). The CDR3 DNA reads as TGTGCCATCAGCGGGGACAACTCTGGAAACACCATATATTTT. It encodes CAISGDNSGNTIYF.